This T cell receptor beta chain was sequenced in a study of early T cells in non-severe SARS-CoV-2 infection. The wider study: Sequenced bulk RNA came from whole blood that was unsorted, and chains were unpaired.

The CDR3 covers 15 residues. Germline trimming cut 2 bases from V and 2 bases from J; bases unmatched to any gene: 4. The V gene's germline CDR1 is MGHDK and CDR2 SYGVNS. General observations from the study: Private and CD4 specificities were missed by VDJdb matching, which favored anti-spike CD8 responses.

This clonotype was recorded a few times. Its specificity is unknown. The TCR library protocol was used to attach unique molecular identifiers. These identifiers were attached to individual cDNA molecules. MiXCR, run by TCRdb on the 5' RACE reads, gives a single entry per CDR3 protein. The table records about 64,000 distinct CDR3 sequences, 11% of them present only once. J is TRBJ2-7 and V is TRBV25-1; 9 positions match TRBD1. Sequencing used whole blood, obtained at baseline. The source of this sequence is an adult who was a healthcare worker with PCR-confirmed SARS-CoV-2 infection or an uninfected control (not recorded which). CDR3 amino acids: CASSEVGQGAYEQYF. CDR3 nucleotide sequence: TGTGCCAGCAGTGAAGTGGGACAGGGCGCCTACGAGCAGTACTTC.